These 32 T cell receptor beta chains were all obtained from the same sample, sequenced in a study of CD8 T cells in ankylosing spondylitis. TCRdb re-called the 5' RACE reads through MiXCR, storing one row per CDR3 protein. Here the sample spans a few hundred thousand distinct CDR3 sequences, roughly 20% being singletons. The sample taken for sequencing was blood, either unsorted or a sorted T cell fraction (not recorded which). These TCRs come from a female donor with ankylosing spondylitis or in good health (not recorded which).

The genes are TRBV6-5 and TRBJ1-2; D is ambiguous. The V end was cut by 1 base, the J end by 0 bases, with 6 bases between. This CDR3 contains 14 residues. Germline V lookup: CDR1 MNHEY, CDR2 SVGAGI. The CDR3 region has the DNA TGTGCCAGCAGTTACTTCCCGACTAACTATGGCTACACCTTC. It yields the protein CASSYFPTNYGYTF.

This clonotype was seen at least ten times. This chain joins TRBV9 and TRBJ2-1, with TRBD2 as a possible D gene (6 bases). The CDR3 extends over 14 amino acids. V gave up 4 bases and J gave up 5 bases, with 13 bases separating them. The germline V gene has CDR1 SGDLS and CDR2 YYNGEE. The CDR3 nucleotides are TGTGCCAGCAGCCCAAAGGACTACGACAATGAGCAGTTCTTC. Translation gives CASSPKDYDNEQFF.

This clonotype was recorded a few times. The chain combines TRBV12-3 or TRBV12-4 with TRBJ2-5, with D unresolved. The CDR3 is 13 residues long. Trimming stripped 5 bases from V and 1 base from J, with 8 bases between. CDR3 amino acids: CASSAGTQETQYF. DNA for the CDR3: TGTGCCAGCAGTGCTGGCACCCAAGAGACCCAGTACTTC.

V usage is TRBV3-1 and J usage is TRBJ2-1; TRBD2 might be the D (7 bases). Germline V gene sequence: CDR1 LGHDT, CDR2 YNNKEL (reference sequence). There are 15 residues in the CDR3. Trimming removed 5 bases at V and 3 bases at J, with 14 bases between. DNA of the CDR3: TGTGCCAGCAGCTCCGGGGGAGGGGGCTACAATGAGCAGTTCTTC. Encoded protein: CASSSGGGGYNEQFF.

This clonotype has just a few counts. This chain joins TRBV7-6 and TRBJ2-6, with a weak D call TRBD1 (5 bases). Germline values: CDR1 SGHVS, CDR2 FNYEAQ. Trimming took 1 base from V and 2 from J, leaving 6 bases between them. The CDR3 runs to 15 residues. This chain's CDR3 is CASSLVRAGANVLTF. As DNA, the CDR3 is TGTGCCAGCAGCTTAGTCAGGGCTGGGGCCAACGTCCTGACTTTC.

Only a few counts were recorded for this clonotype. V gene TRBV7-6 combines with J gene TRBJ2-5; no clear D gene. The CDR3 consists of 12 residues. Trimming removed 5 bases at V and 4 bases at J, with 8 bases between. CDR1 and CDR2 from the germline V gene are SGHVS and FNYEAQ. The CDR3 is CASSPHRETQYF. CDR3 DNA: TGTGCCAGCAGCCCGCATAGAGAGACCCAGTACTTC.

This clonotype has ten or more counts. CDR3: CAPAYEQYF. The CDR3, as DNA: TGTGCCCCAGCCTACGAGCAGTACTTC. The chain employs TRBV10-3 and TRBJ2-7; D unresolved. The CDR3 length is 9 residues. From germline, CDR1 is ENHRY and CDR2 SYGVKD. Trimming left V 11 bases short and J 2 bases short, with 4 bases between.

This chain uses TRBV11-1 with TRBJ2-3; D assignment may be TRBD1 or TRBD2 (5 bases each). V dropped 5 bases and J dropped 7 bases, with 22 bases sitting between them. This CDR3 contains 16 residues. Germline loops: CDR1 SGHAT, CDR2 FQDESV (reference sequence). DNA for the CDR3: TGTGCCAGCAGCCCCCACGGGTCGGGGACCTTAAATACGCAGTATTTT. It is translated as CASSPHGSGTLNTQYF.

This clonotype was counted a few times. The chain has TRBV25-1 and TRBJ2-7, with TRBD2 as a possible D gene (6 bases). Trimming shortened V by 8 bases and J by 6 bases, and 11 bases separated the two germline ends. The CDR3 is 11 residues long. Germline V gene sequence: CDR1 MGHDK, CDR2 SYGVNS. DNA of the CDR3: TGTGCCAGCCGCGGGACTGTCGAGCAGTACTTC. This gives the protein CASRGTVEQYF.

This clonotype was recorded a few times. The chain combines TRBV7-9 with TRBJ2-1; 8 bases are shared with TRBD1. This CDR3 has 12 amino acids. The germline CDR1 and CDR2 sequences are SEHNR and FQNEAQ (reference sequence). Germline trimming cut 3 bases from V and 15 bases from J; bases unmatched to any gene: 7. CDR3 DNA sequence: TGTGCCAGCAGCTTGCCTGGACAGGGACCGTTCTTC. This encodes CASSLPGQGPFF.

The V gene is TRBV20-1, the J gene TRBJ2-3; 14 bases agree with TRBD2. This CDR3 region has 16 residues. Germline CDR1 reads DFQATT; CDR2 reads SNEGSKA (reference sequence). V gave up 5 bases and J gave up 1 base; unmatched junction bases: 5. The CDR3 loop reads CSAGTSGRGGTDTQYF. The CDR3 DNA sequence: TGCAGTGCTGGGACTAGCGGGAGAGGAGGCACAGATACGCAGTATTTT.

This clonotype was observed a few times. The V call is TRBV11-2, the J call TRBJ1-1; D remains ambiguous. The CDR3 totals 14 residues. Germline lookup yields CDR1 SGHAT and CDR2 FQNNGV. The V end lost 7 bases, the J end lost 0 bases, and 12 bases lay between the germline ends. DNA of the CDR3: TGTGCCAGCACCACCTACTACATGAACACTGAAGCTTTCTTT. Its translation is CASTTYYMNTEAFF.

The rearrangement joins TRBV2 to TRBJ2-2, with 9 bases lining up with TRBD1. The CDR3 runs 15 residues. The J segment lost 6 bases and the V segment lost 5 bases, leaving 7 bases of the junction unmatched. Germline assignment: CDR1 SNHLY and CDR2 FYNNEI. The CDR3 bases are TGTGCCAGCAGTCGGGACAGGGAAAGGTCCGGGGAGCTGTTTTTT. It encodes CASSRDRERSGELFF.

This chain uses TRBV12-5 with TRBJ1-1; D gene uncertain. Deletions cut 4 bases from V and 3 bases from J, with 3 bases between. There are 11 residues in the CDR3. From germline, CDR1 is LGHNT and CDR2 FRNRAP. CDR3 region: CASGYDTEAFF. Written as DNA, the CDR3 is TGTGCTAGTGGTTACGACACTGAAGCTTTCTTT.

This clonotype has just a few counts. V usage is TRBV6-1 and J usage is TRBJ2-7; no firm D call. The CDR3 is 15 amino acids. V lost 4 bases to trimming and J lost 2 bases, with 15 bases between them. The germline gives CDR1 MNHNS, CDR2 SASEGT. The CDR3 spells CASSVTAFVAYEQYF. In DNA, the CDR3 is TGTGCCAGCAGTGTCACAGCCTTTGTCGCCTACGAGCAGTACTTC.

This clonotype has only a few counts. The CDR3, as DNA: TGCAGTGCTAATTACAGGGGGCAGGTCTGGGGGCCCCAGCATTTT. It translates to CSANYRGQVWGPQHF. The chain has TRBV20-1 and TRBJ1-5, with 9 nucleotides matching TRBD1. There are 15 residues in the CDR3. V trimming: 4 bases; J trimming: 9 bases; junction bases outside the gene matches: 13. Germline V lookup: CDR1 DFQATT, CDR2 SNEGSKA (reference sequence).

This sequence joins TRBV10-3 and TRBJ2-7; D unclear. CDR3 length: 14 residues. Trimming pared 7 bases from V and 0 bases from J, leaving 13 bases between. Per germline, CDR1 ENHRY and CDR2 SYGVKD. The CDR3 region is CAIKKNGLSYEQYF. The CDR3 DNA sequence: TGTGCCATCAAAAAGAACGGCCTCTCCTACGAGCAGTACTTC.

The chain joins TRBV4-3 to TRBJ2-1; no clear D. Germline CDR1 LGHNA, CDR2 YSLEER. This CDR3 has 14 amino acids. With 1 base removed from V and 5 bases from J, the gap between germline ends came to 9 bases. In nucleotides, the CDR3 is TGCGCCAGCAGCCAAGGGTCTTCCAACAATGAGCAGTTCTTC. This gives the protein CASSQGSSNNEQFF.

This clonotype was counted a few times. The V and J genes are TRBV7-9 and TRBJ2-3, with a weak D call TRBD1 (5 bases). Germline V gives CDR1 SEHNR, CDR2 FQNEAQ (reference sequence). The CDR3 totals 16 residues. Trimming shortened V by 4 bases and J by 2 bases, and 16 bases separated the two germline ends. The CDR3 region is CASSSLRGLLTDTQYF. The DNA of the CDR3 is TGTGCCAGCAGCTCCCTTAGGGGTCTACTCACAGATACGCAGTATTTT.

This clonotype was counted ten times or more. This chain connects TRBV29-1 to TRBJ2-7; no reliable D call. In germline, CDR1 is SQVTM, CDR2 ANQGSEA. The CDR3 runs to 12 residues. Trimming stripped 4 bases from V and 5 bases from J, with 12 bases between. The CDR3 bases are TGCAGCGTTGGGCAGCGAACTGACGAGCAGTACTTC. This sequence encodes CSVGQRTDEQYF.

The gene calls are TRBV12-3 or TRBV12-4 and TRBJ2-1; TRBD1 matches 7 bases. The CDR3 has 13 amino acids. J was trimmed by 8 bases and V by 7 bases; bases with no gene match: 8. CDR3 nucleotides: TGTGCCAGCATTGAGCGGACAGGCGATGAGCAGTTCTTC. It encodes CASIERTGDEQFF.

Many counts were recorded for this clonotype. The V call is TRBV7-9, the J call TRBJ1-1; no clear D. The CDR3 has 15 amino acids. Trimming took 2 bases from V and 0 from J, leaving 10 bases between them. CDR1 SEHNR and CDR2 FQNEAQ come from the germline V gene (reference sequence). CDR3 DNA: TGTGCCAGCAGCTTATCTATGGGAGTGAACACTGAAGCTTTCTTT. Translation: CASSLSMGVNTEAFF. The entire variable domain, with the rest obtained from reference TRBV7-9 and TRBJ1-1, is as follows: DTGVSQNPRHKITKRGQNVTFRCDPISEHNRLYWYRQTLGQGPEFLTYFQNEAQLEKSRLLSDRFSAERPKGSFSTLEIQRTEQGDSAMYLCASSLSMGVNTEAFFGQGTRLTVV.

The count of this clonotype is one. The CDR3 region is CASSISGLNTGELFF. The CDR3 nucleotides are TGTGCCAGCAGCATTAGCGGACTGAACACCGGGGAGCTGTTTTTT. This rearrangement joins TRBV11-2 to TRBJ2-2; TRBD2 is a possible D gene (6 bases). CDR3 size: 15 residues. Between the trimmed V and J ends, which lost 5 bases and 1 base, there was a span of 11 bases. The V gene's germline CDR1 is SGHAT and CDR2 FQNNGV.

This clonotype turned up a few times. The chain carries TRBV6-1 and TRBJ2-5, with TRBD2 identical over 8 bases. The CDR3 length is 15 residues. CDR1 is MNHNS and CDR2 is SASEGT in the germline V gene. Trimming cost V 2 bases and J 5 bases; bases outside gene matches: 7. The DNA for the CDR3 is TGTGCCAGCAGTGAACGACTAGCGTCGGGGGAGACCCAGTACTTC. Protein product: CASSERLASGETQYF.

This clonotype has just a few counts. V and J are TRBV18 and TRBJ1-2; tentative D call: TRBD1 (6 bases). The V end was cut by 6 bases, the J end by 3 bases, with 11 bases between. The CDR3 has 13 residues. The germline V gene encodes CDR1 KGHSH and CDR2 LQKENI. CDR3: CASSFRTDYGYTF. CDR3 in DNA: TGTGCCAGCTCTTTTAGGACAGACTATGGCTACACCTTC.

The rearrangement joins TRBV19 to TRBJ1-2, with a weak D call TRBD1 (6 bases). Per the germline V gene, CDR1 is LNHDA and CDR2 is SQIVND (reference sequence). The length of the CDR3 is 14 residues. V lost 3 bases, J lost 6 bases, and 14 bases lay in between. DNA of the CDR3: TGTGCCAGTAGTATGGGGCGGGACATCAATGGCTACACCTTC. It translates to CASSMGRDINGYTF. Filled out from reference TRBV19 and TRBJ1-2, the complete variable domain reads DGGITQSPKYLFRKEGQNVTLSCEQNLNHDAMYWYRQDPGQGLRLIYYSQIVNDFQKGDIAEGYSVSREKKESFPLTVTSAQKNPTAFYLCASSMGRDINGYTFGSGTRLTVV.

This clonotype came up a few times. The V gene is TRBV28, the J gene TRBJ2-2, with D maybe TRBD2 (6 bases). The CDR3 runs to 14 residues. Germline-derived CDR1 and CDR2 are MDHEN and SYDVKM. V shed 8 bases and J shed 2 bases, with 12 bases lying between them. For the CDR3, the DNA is TGTGCCAGCTTTGGGGACTTTAACACCGGGGAGCTGTTTTTT. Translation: CASFGDFNTGELFF.

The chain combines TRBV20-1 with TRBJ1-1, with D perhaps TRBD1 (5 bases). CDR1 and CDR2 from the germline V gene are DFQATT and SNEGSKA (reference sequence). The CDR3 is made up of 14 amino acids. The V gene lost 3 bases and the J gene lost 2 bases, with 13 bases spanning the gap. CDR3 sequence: CSARAGHRNTEAFF. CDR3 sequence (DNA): TGCAGTGCTAGGGCCGGACACCGAAACACTGAAGCTTTCTTT.

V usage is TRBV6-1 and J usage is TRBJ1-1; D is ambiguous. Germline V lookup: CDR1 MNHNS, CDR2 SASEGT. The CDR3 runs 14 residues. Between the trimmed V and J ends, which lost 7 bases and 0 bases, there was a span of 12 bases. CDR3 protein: CASTSDVLNTEAFF. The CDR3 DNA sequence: TGTGCCAGCACCTCGGACGTCCTGAACACTGAAGCTTTCTTT.

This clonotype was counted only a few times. CDR3 coding DNA: TGCAGTGCGTCCGGACGTCTTGAGCAGTTCTTC. This encodes CSASGRLEQFF. V usage is TRBV20-1 and J usage is TRBJ2-1; no clear D. Between the trimmed V and J ends, which lost 6 bases and 9 bases, there was a span of 12 bases. Germline values: CDR1 DFQATT, CDR2 SNEGSKA (reference sequence). CDR3 size: 11 residues.

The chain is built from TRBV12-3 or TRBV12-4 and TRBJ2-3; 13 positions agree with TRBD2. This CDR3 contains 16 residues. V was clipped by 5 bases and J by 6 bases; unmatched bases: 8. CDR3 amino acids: CASSLRLAGGWDTQYF. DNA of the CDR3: TGTGCCAGCAGTCTAAGACTAGCGGGAGGTTGGGATACGCAGTATTTT.

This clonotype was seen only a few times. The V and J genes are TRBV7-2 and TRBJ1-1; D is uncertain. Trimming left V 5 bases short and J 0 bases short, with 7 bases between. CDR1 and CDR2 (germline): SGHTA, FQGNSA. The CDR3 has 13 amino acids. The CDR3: CASSPEMNTEAFF. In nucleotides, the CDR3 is TGTGCCAGCAGCCCTGAGATGAACACTGAAGCTTTCTTT.